The rows below give T cell receptor beta chains drawn from one sample of a study of T cell repertoires in cytomegalovirus infection. TCRdb re-derived calls from the reads in MiXCR, one entry per CDR3 protein. The table has 310,000 or so distinct CDR3 sequences, under 20% seen once. Sequencing used PBMCs. These receptors all come from a human donor in good health (CMV status not recorded). Some clones in this sample may be carry-over from other donors' samples. Each CDR3 is given with its conserved first and last residue. D genes are given only for firm matches. Size values are once, few and many counts, or a class for expanded clones, and some rows have none.

j_call,clone_size,v_call,d_call,cdr3_aa,cdr3_nt
TRBJ1-1,many,TRBV7-8,-,CASSLMAGNTEAFF,TGTGCCAGCAGCCTCATGGCAGGGAACACTGAAGCTTTCTTT
TRBJ2-1,many,TRBV4-3,TRBD2,CASSQDPAGDYNEQFF,TGCGCCAGCAGCCAAGATCCGGCGGGGGACTACAATGAGCAGTTCTTC
TRBJ1-3,-,TRBV12-3/TRBV12-4,-,CASSSGLRNTIYF,TGTGCCAGCAGTTCCGGACTGAGAAACACCATATATTTT
TRBJ2-7,many,TRBV7-2,TRBD1,CASSRGQGTYEQYF,TGTGCCAGCAGCAGAGGACAGGGTACCTACGAGCAGTACTTC
TRBJ2-3,few,TRBV2,TRBD1,CASRGGQGTDTQYF,TGTGCCAGCAGGGGGGGACAGGGGACAGATACGCAGTATTTT
TRBJ1-1,few,TRBV6-1,-,CASGRGGTNTEAFF,TGTGCCAGCGGGCGGGGGGGCACGAACACTGAAGCTTTCTTT
TRBJ1-4,many,TRBV6-1,-,CASSEDDDRATNEKLFF,TGTGCCAGCAGTGAAGATGACGACAGAGCAACTAATGAAAAACTGTTTTTT
TRBJ2-2,-,TRBV4-3,-,CASSQDWGGELFF,TGCGCCAGCAGCCAAGATTGGGGCGGGGAGCTGTTTTTT
TRBJ2-7,-,TRBV7-7,-,CASSLRAGSYEQYF,TGTGCTAGCAGCTTAAGGGCAGGGAGTTACGAGCAGTACTTC
TRBJ2-7,few,TRBV29-1,TRBD1,CSVTSRDSSYEQYF,TGCAGCGTGACCAGCCGGGACAGTTCCTACGAGCAGTACTTC
TRBJ1-6,few,TRBV27,-,CASSLSLSYNSPLHF,TGTGCCAGCAGTTTATCCCTCTCCTATAATTCACCCCTCCACTTT
TRBJ1-1,-,TRBV5-1,-,CASSLAAGLNTEAFF,TGCGCCAGCAGCTTGGCCGCGGGTCTGAACACTGAAGCTTTCTTT
TRBJ2-3,-,TRBV5-1,TRBD1,CASRSGTATLDTQYF,TGCGCCAGCAGGTCCGGGACAGCAACTTTAGATACGCAGTATTTT
TRBJ1-1,few,TRBV4-1,-,CASSQDPRSNTEAFF,TGCGCCAGCAGCCAAGATCCCCGGTCGAACACTGAAGCTTTCTTT
TRBJ2-5,many,TRBV7-2,-,CASSLFRGKETQYF,TGTGCCAGCAGCTTATTCCGGGGAAAAGAGACCCAGTACTTC
TRBJ2-7,few,TRBV5-1,TRBD1,CASSPRGTLAYEQYF,TGCGCCAGCAGCCCCAGGGGGACCCTCGCTTACGAGCAGTACTTC
TRBJ1-5,-,TRBV20-1,TRBD1,CSARETGTGTSFSNQPQHF,TGCAGTGCTAGAGAAACCGGGACAGGAACGTCCTTTTCGAATCAGCCCCAGCATTTT
TRBJ1-4,-,TRBV9,TRBD1,CASSTRPGQGAEKLFF,TGTGCCAGCAGCACCCGACCGGGACAGGGGGCTGAAAAACTGTTTTTT
TRBJ2-7,many,TRBV7-9,-,CASSFSATQDEQYF,TGTGCCAGCAGCTTTTCGGCCACACAGGACGAGCAGTACTTC
TRBJ2-4,many,TRBV20-1,TRBD1,CSAGTGGGNIQYF,TGCAGTGCTGGGACAGGGGGCGGGAACATTCAGTACTTC
TRBJ2-7,many,TRBV12-3/TRBV12-4,-,CASSADRGSYEQYF,TGTGCCAGCAGTGCGGACAGAGGCTCCTACGAGCAGTACTTC
TRBJ1-5,-,TRBV20-1,-,CSAAVGGSNQPQHF,TGCAGTGCCGCCGTCGGGGGTAGCAATCAGCCCCAGCATTTT
TRBJ1-6,-,TRBV28,TRBD1,CASSYRGGSYNSPLHF,TGTGCCAGCAGTTACAGGGGAGGCTCCTATAATTCACCCCTCCACTTT
TRBJ2-7,-,TRBV18,TRBD1,CASSSTGGGMYEQYF,TGTGCCAGCTCTTCTACAGGGGGCGGAATGTACGAGCAGTACTTC
TRBJ2-7,few,TRBV6-5,-,CASSYYRQRAYEQYF,TGTGCCAGCAGTTACTATCGGCAGAGGGCCTACGAGCAGTACTTC
TRBJ1-5,few,TRBV3-1,-,CASSQAGIAINQPQHF,TGTGCCAGCAGCCAAGCCGGGATAGCGATAAATCAGCCCCAGCATTTT
TRBJ2-1,many,TRBV7-6,TRBD1,CASSLVQDRGSGEQFF,TGTGCCAGCAGCTTAGTTCAGGACAGGGGGTCGGGTGAGCAGTTCTTC
TRBJ1-6,many,TRBV6-1,-,CASRLRGQIISYNSPLHF,TGTGCCAGCAGGCTACGGGGACAAATTATCTCCTATAATTCACCCCTCCACTTT
TRBJ2-5,many,TRBV7-2,-,CASSLGPRDNQETQYF,TGTGCCAGCAGCTTAGGACCGAGGGACAACCAAGAGACCCAGTACTTC
TRBJ1-1,many,TRBV7-2,TRBD1,CASSPQGGRDTEAFF,TGTGCCAGCAGCCCACAGGGGGGGAGGGACACTGAAGCTTTCTTT
TRBJ2-3,-,TRBV29-1,TRBD2,CSVVPAGGPTDTQYF,TGCAGCGTTGTTCCAGCGGGGGGACCCACAGATACGCAGTATTTT
TRBJ1-6,few,TRBV5-4,TRBD1,CASSFDRVDSPLHF,TGTGCCAGCAGCTTTGACAGGGTTGATTCACCCCTCCACTTT
TRBJ1-5,few,TRBV20-1,-,CSARSGGRGNQPQHF,TGCAGTGCTAGATCGGGGGGCCGGGGCAATCAGCCCCAGCATTTT
TRBJ1-4,few,TRBV5-6,-,CASSIGLRATNEKLFF,TGTGCCAGCAGCATTGGGCTACGCGCAACTAATGAAAAACTGTTTTTT
TRBJ1-4,-,TRBV15,-,CATSFATNEKLFF,TGTGCCACCAGCTTTGCAACTAATGAAAAACTGTTTTTT
TRBJ2-5,many,TRBV7-8,-,CASSLGRGSIRQETQYF,TGTGCCAGCAGCTTAGGCCGGGGTAGTATCCGCCAAGAGACCCAGTACTTC
TRBJ2-1,few,TRBV15,-,CATSRQSSDSYNEQFF,TGTGCCACCAGCAGACAAAGTTCGGACAGCTACAATGAGCAGTTCTTC
TRBJ1-1,-,TRBV20-1,-,CSVAEVGGGTEAFF,TGCAGTGTCGCTGAAGTTGGGGGTGGGACTGAAGCTTTCTTT
TRBJ1-1,-,TRBV7-3,-,CASSLGLGYTEAFF,TGTGCCAGCAGCTTAGGCTTGGGGTACACTGAAGCTTTCTTT
TRBJ1-6,many,TRBV7-8,-,CASRYGQPGSVLHF,TGTGCCAGCAGATACGGACAGCCCGGATCGGTCCTCCACTTT
TRBJ2-3,few,TRBV6-5,TRBD2,CASSYGAGGSFGDTQYF,TGTGCCAGCAGTTACGGGGCGGGGGGCTCCTTCGGAGATACGCAGTATTTT
TRBJ2-1,-,TRBV28,-,CATLPPDANSAEQFF,TGTGCCACCCTACCCCCCGATGCAAATAGCGCTGAGCAGTTCTTC
TRBJ2-1,few,TRBV20-1,TRBD2,CSANPGTSGGGEQFF,TGCAGTGCGAATCCCGGGACTAGCGGGGGAGGGGAGCAGTTCTTC
TRBJ2-5,once,TRBV20-1,-,CSASPTGQETQYF,TGCAGTGCTAGCCCGACAGGACAAGAGACCCAGTACTTC
TRBJ1-1,many,TRBV20-1,TRBD1,CSASPRPRTGPFFF,TGCAGTGCTAGTCCAAGGCCCAGGACAGGGCCCTTCTTCTTT
TRBJ2-7,few,TRBV28,-,CASSPSGESGYEQYF,TGTGCCAGCAGTCCCTCTGGGGAAAGCGGCTACGAGCAGTACTTC
TRBJ2-2,-,TRBV28,TRBD2,CASSPPPAAGRTGELFF,TGTGCCAGCAGCCCACCCCCCGCAGCGGGGAGGACCGGGGAGCTGTTTTTT
TRBJ2-7,-,TRBV20-1,TRBD1,CSAWGQGESYEQYF,TGCAGTGCTTGGGGACAGGGAGAATCCTACGAGCAGTACTTC
TRBJ1-5,many,TRBV6-1,TRBD1,CASRARQGSSNQPQHF,TGTGCCAGCAGAGCCCGACAGGGGTCGAGCAATCAGCCCCAGCATTTT
TRBJ2-1,-,TRBV6-2/TRBV6-3,TRBD2,CASSSQTGTRGNEQFF,TGTGCCAGCAGTTCACAAACCGGGACTAGAGGCAATGAGCAGTTCTTC
TRBJ1-1,many,TRBV4-1,TRBD1,CASSQPRQGAFTEAFF,TGCGCCAGCAGCCAACCAAGACAGGGGGCTTTCACTGAAGCTTTCTTT
TRBJ2-1,-,TRBV18,TRBD2,CASSPVLAGAKTYNEQFF,TGTGCCAGCTCACCAGTGCTAGCGGGGGCGAAGACCTACAATGAGCAGTTCTTC
TRBJ2-6,-,TRBV20-1,-,CSADRGTAGANVLTF,TGCAGTGCTGACCGCGGGACAGCTGGGGCCAACGTCCTGACTTTC
TRBJ2-2,few,TRBV25-1,-,CASSDPRVNTGELFF,TGTGCCAGCAGTGACCCTAGGGTGAACACCGGGGAGCTGTTTTTT